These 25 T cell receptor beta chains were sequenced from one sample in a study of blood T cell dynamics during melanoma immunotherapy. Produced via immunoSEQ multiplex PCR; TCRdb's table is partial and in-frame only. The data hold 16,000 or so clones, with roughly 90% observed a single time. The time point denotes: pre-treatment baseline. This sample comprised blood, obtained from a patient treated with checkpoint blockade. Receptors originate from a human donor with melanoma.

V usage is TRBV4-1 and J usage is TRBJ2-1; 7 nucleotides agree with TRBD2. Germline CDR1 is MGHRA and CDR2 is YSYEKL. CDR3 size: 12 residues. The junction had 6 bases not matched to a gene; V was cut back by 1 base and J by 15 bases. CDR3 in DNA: TGCGCCAGCAGCCAAGGTTGGGGGGGTCGGTTCTTC. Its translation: CASSQGWGGRFF.

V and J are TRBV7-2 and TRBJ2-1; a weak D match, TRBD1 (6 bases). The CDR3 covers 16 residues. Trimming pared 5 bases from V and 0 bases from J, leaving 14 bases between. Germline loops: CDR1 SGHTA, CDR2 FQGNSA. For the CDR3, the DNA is TGTGCCAGCAGCAAACAGGGAAAGAGCTCCTACAATGAGCAGTTCTTC. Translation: CASSKQGKSSYNEQFF. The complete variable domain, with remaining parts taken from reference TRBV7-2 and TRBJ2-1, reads GAGVSQSPSNKVTEKGKDVELRCDPISGHTALYWYRQSLGQGLEFLIYFQGNSAPDKSGLPSDRFSAERTGGSVSTLTIQRTQQEDSAVYLCASSKQGKSSYNEQFFGPGTRLTVL.

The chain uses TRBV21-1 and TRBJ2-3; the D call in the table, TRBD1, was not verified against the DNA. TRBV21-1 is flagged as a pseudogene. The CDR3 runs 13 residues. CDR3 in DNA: TGTGCCAGCAGCACACACAGCAGGGATACGCAGTATTTT. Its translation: CASSTHSRDTQYF.

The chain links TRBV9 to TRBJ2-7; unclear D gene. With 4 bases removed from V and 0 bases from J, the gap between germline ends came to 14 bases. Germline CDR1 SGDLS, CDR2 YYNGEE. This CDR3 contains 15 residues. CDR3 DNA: TGTGCCAGCAGCCCCTACCTAGAACTCTCCTACGAGCAGTACTTC. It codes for CASSPYLELSYEQYF.

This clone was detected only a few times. The CDR3 sequence: CASSQVLVTSSTDTQYF. For the CDR3, the DNA is TGCGCCAGCAGCCAAGTTCTTGTGACCTCTAGCACAGATACGCAGTATTTT. The rearrangement joins TRBV4-1 to TRBJ2-3; D not certain. The V end was cut by 1 base, the J end by 0 bases, with 14 bases between. The CDR3 is 17 amino acids. Per germline, CDR1 MGHRA and CDR2 YSYEKL.

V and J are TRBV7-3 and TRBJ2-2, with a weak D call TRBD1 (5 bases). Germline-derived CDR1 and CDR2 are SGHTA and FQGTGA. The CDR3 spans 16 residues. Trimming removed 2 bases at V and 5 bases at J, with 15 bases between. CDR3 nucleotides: TGTGCCAGCAGCTTACAGGGCACGGAAAAGACCGGGGAGCTGTTTTTT. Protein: CASSLQGTEKTGELFF.

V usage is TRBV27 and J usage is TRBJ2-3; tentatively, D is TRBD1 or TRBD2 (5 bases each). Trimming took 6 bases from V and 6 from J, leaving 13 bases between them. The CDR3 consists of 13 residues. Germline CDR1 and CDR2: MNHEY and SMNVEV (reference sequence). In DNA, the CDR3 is TGTGCCAGCAGAGGACACCGAGGGGATACGCAGTATTTT. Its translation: CASRGHRGDTQYF.

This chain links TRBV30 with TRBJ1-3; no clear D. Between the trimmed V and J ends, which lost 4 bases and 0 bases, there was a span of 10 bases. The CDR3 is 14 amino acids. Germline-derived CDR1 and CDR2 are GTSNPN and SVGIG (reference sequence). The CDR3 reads CAWIRRLSGNTIYF. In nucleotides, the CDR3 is TGTGCCTGGATTCGCCGGCTCTCTGGAAACACCATATATTTT.

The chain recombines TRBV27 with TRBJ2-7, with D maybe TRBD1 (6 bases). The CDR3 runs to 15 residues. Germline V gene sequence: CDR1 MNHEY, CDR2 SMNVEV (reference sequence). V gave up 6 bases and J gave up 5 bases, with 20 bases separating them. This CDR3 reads CASRGVGNRDHEQYF. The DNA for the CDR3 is TGTGCCAGCAGGGGGGTCGGGAACAGGGACCACGAGCAGTACTTC.

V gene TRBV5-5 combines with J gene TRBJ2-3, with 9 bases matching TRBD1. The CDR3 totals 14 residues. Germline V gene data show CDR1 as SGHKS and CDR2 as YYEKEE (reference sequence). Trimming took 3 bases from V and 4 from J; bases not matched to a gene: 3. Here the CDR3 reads CASSSTGGSDTQYF. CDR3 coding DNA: TGTGCCAGCAGCTCAACAGGGGGCTCAGATACGCAGTATTTT.

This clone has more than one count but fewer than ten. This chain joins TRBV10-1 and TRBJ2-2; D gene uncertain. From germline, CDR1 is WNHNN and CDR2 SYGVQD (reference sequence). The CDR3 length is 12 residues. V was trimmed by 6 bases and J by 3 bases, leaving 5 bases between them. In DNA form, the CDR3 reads TGCGCCAGCAGCGGATACACCGGGGAGCTGTTTTTT. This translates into CASSGYTGELFF.

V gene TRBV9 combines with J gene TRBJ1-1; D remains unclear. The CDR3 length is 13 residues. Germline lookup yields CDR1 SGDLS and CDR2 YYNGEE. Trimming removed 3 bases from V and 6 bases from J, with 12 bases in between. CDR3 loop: CASSGQVGAEAFF. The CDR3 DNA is TGTGCCAGCAGCGGACAAGTCGGGGCTGAAGCTTTCTTT. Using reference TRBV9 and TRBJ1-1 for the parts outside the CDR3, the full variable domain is DSGVTQTPKHLITATGQRVTLRCSPRSGDLSVYWYQQSLDQGLQFLIQYYNGEERAKGNILERFSAQQFPDLHSELNLSSLELGDSALYFCASSGQVGAEAFFGQGTRLTVV.

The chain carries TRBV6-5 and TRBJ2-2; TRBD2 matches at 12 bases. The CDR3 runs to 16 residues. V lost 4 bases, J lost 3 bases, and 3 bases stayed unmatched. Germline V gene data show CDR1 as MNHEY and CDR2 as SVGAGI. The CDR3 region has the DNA TGTGCCAGCAGTTGGACTAGCGGGATTTACACCGGGGAGCTGTTTTTT. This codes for CASSWTSGIYTGELFF.

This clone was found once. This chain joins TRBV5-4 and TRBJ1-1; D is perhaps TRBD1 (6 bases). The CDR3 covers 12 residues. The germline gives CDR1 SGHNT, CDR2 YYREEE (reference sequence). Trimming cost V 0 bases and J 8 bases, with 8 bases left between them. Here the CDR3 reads CASSLGGQEAFF. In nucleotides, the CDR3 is TGTGCCAGCAGCTTGGGGGGGCAGGAAGCTTTCTTT.

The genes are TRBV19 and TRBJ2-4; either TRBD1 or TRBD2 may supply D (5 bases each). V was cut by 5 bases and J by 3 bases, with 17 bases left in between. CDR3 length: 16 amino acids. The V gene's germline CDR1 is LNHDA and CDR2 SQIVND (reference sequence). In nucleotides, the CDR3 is TGTGCCAGTAGTCTCCCGACTGGGGGTATCAAAAACATTCAGTACTTC. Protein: CASSLPTGGIKNIQYF.

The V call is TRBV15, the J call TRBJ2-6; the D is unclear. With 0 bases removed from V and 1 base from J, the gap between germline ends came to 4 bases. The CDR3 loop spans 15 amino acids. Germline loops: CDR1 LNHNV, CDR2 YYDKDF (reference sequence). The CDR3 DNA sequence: TGTGCCACCAGCAGAGATCGTTCTGGGGCCAACGTCCTGACTTTC. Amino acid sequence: CATSRDRSGANVLTF.

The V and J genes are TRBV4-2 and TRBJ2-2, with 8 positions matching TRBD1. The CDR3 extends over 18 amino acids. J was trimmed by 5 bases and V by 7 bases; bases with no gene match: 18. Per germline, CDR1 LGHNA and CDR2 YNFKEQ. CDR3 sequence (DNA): TGTGCCAGCACCTCACTCAATACCGGGACAGGATTAACCGGGGAGCTGTTTTTT. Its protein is CASTSLNTGTGLTGELFF.

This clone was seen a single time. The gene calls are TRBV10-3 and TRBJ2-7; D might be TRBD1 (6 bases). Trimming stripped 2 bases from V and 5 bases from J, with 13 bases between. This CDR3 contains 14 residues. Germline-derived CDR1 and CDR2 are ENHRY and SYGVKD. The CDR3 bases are TGTGCCATCAGTGAGACAGGGACCCTGCACGAGCAGTACTTC. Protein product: CAISETGTLHEQYF.

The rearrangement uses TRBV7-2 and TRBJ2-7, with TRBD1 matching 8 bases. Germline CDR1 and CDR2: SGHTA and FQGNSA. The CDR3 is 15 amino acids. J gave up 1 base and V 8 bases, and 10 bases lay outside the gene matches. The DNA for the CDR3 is TGTGCCAGCCACGTCCAGGGGGCACCTTCCTACGAGCAGTACTTC. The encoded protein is CASHVQGAPSYEQYF.

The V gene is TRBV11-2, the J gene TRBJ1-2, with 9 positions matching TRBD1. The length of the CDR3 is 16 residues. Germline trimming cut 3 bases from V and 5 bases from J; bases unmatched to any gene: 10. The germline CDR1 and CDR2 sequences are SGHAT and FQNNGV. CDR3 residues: CASSFDPGQGLYGYTF. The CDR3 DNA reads TGTGCCAGCAGCTTCGATCCGGGACAGGGCCTATATGGCTACACCTTC.

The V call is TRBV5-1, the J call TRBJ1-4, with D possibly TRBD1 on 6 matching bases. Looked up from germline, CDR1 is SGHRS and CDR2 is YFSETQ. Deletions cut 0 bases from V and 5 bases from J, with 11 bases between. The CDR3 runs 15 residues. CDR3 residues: CASSLVGAPNEKLFF. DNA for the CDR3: TGCGCCAGCAGCTTGGTGGGGGCTCCGAATGAAAAACTGTTTTTT.

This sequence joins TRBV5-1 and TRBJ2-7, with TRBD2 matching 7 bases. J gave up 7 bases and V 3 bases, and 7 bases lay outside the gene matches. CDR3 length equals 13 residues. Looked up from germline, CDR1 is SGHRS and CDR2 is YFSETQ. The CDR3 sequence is CASSWPGGREQYF. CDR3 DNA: TGCGCCAGCAGCTGGCCGGGGGGACGGGAGCAGTACTTC.

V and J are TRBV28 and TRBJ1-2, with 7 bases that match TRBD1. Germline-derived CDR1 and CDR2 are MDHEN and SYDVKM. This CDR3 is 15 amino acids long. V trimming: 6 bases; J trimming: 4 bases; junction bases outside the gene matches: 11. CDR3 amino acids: CASSNSGTELYGYTF. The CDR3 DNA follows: TGTGCCAGCAGCAACTCAGGGACAGAACTCTATGGCTACACCTTC.

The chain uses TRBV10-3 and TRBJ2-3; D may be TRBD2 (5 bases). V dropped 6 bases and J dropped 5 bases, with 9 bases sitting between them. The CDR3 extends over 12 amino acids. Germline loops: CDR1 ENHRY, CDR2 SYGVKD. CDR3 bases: TGTGCCATCAGCCGGGATGTAGATACGCAGTATTTT. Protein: CAISRDVDTQYF.

CDR3 DNA sequence: TGTGCCAGCAGCCCGACCGGGGGTCAGCCCCAGCATTTT. Protein: CASSPTGGQPQHF. This rearrangement joins TRBV7-9 to TRBJ1-5; D is possibly TRBD1 (5 bases). The germline CDR1 and CDR2 sequences are SEHNR and FQNEAQ (reference sequence). The CDR3 totals 13 residues. V lost 5 bases, J lost 6 bases, and 11 bases lay in between.